The 24 T cell receptor beta chains in this list originate from one sample, sequenced in a study of identical twins. TCRdb reprocessed the 5' RACE reads via MiXCR and lists one record per CDR3 protein. The data hold some 440,000 distinct CDR3 sequences, with 20% to 25% observed a single time. This sample also appeared in a second study, on T cells expressing NK-cell markers.

Input material: CD4+ T cells sorted from blood. These receptors were obtained from a woman aged 18-35 years in good health.

The genes are TRBV7-7 and TRBJ2-1; no clear D gene. CDR3 length: 13 amino acids. Trimming left V 5 bases short and J 5 bases short, with 10 bases between. Germline V gene sequence: CDR1 SSHAT, CDR2 FNYEAQ (reference sequence). In nucleotides, the CDR3 is TGTGCCAGCAGCCTAGGTGAGGACAATGAGCAGTTCTTC. It specifies CASSLGEDNEQFF. The variable domain in full, completed from reference TRBV7-7 and TRBJ2-1, reads GAGVSQSPRYKVTKRGQDVTLRCDPISSHATLYWYQQALGQGPEFLTYFNYEAQPDKSGLPSDRFSAERPEGSISTLTIQRTEQRDSAMYRCASSLGEDNEQFFGPGTRLTVL.

This rearrangement joins TRBV10-3 to TRBJ1-1; no clear D gene. There are 12 residues in the CDR3. Germline loops: CDR1 ENHRY, CDR2 SYGVKD. V shed 5 bases and J shed 2 bases, with 6 bases lying between them. The CDR3 sequence: CAISPTNTEAFF. CDR3 coding DNA: TGTGCCATCAGTCCAACTAACACTGAAGCTTTCTTT.

The genes are TRBV20-1 and TRBJ2-5, with TRBD1 as a possible D gene (6 bases). The CDR3 runs 13 residues. From germline, CDR1 is DFQATT and CDR2 SNEGSKA (reference sequence). V lost 4 bases and J lost 0, with 9 bases in between. CDR3 sequence reads: CSAIGTHQETQYF. As DNA, the CDR3 is TGCAGTGCTATTGGGACACACCAAGAGACCCAGTACTTC.

This clonotype showed up many times. The rearrangement joins TRBV5-1 to TRBJ2-1; D gene ambiguous. V was clipped by 5 bases and J by 4 bases, with 4 bases between them. Looked up from germline, CDR1 is SGHRS and CDR2 is YFSETQ. The CDR3 contains 11 residues. CDR3 residues: CASRGYNEQFF. The CDR3 bases are TGCGCCAGCAGGGGGTACAATGAGCAGTTCTTC. Variable domain in full (rest from reference TRBV5-1 and TRBJ2-1): KAGVTQTPRYLIKTRGQQVTLSCSPISGHRSVSWYQQTPGQGLQFLFEYFSETQRNKGNFPGRFSGRQFSNSRSEMNVSTLELGDSALYLCASRGYNEQFFGPGTRLTVL.

This sequence joins TRBV3-1 and TRBJ1-1; D gene unclear. This CDR3 comprises 11 residues. Germline CDR1 is LGHDT and CDR2 is YNNKEL (reference sequence). With 5 bases removed from V and 6 bases from J, the gap between germline ends came to 7 bases. This CDR3 reads CASSYSAEAFF. The CDR3, as DNA: TGTGCCAGCAGCTACAGCGCTGAAGCTTTCTTT.

This clonotype was observed a handful of times. The CDR3 sequence: CASSLAQGRGSGELFF. The CDR3 DNA reads TGCGCCAGCAGCTTGGCGCAGGGTCGGGGCTCCGGGGAGCTGTTTTTT. V gene TRBV5-1 combines with J gene TRBJ2-2; D could derive from TRBD1 or TRBD2 (5 bases each). V gave up 0 bases and J gave up 6 bases, with 15 bases separating them. CDR1 is SGHRS, CDR2 YFSETQ, per germline. CDR3 length: 16 residues. Together with reference TRBV5-1 and TRBJ2-2, the CDR3 gives the full variable domain: KAGVTQTPRYLIKTRGQQVTLSCSPISGHRSVSWYQQTPGQGLQFLFEYFSETQRNKGNFPGRFSGRQFSNSRSEMNVSTLELGDSALYLCASSLAQGRGSGELFFGEGSRLTVL.

The chain carries TRBV18 and TRBJ2-1; 14 nucleotides match TRBD2. Per the germline V gene, CDR1 is KGHSH and CDR2 is LQKENI. The ends lost 3 bases at V and 9 bases at J; junction bases unmatched: 4. The CDR3 loop spans 15 amino acids. The CDR3 DNA sequence: TGTGCCAGCTCACCCGGGACTAGCGGGAGTGGTGAGCAGTTCTTC. Its protein is CASSPGTSGSGEQFF.

This clonotype was counted between two and nine times. The V call is TRBV20-1, the J call TRBJ2-3, with TRBD2 matching over 10 bases. Germline CDR1 and CDR2: DFQATT and SNEGSKA (reference sequence). Trimming at V came to 5 bases and at J to 3 bases, leaving 14 bases not matched to a gene. The CDR3 totals 17 residues. CDR3 nucleotides: TGCAGTGCTGTTCTTACGAGAGTAGCGGGGGGAACAGATACGCAGTATTTT. Translated, it gives CSAVLTRVAGGTDTQYF.

The chain recombines TRBV7-9 with TRBJ1-5; no reliable D call. The CDR3 totals 14 residues. V was cut by 2 bases and J by 4 bases, with 9 bases left in between. Germline V lookup: CDR1 SEHNR, CDR2 FQNEAQ (reference sequence). The CDR3 reads CASSLRGTNQPQHF. The CDR3 region has the DNA TGTGCCAGCAGCTTACGCGGTACGAATCAGCCCCAGCATTTT.

The chain employs TRBV29-1 and TRBJ1-2; TRBD1 might be the D (6 bases). The CDR3 extends over 13 amino acids. The V gene lost 5 bases and the J gene lost 0 bases, with 10 bases spanning the gap. CDR1 SQVTM and CDR2 ANQGSEA come from the germline V gene. The CDR3 reads CSVPRDTNYGYTF. The CDR3 nucleotides are TGCAGCGTTCCGAGGGACACTAACTATGGCTACACCTTC.

The chain couples TRBV29-1 to TRBJ2-1; D possibly matches TRBD1 or TRBD2 (5 bases each). This CDR3 has 12 residues. V was trimmed by 4 bases and J by 6 bases, leaving 10 bases between them. Germline V gives CDR1 SQVTM, CDR2 ANQGSEA. The CDR3 coding sequence is TGCAGCGTTGTACCAGGGAGCAATGAGCAGTTCTTC. This translates into CSVVPGSNEQFF.

This clonotype showed up just a few times. The rearrangement joins TRBV6-1 to TRBJ2-3; 9 bases align to TRBD1. The V gene end was trimmed by 6 bases and the J gene end by 3 bases; junction bases not matched to a gene: 10. The CDR3 covers 16 residues. Looked up from germline, CDR1 is MNHNS and CDR2 is SASEGT. The CDR3 reads CASRAGTGRVTDTQYF. The DNA of the CDR3 is TGTGCCAGCAGAGCCGGGACAGGGCGTGTGACAGATACGCAGTATTTT.

The chain is built from TRBV18 and TRBJ1-6; TRBD1 might be the D (6 bases). Trimming pared 3 bases from V and 10 bases from J, leaving 13 bases between. The germline gives CDR1 KGHSH, CDR2 LQKENI. The CDR3 spans 14 residues. The CDR3 bases are TGTGCCAGCTCACCGACCGGGACAAACTCACCCCTCCACTTT. Translated: CASSPTGTNSPLHF.

This clonotype was recorded many times. The CDR3 DNA is TGCAGTGCTAGGACTGATCCCACCGACAATGAGCAGTTCTTC. Translation gives CSARTDPTDNEQFF. The rearrangement uses TRBV20-1 and TRBJ2-1; the D is unclear. Germline CDR1 is DFQATT and CDR2 is SNEGSKA (reference sequence). V shed 3 bases and J shed 5 bases, with 14 bases lying between them. CDR3 length: 14 amino acids.

This clonotype was found a few times. This CDR3 reads CASSQDYSSYEQYF. The CDR3, as DNA: TGTGCCAGCAGCCAAGATTATAGTTCCTACGAGCAGTACTTC. V and J are TRBV3-1 and TRBJ2-7; unclear D gene. Germline V gives CDR1 LGHDT, CDR2 YNNKEL (reference sequence). This CDR3 region has 14 residues. V lost 0 bases to trimming and J lost 1 base, with 7 bases between them.

The chain is built from TRBV3-1 and TRBJ2-1, with D uncertain. Germline CDR1 is LGHDT and CDR2 is YNNKEL (reference sequence). V was shortened by 3 bases and J by 12 bases, with 9 bases between the two germline ends. The CDR3 has 11 residues. CDR3 sequence reads: CASSQGFGQFF. The CDR3 DNA reads as TGTGCCAGCAGCCAGGGCTTCGGGCAGTTCTTC.

The chain is built from TRBV7-6 and TRBJ2-1, with 9 positions matching TRBD1. V was clipped by 1 base and J by 6 bases; unmatched bases: 4. The CDR3 contains 15 residues. CDR1 and CDR2 (germline): SGHVS, FNYEAQ. CDR3 loop: CASSLVGQGGNEQFF. The CDR3 bases are TGTGCCAGCAGCTTAGTGGGACAGGGTGGCAATGAGCAGTTCTTC.

As for this clonotype: One base away lies a much larger clone, so this may be a sequencing read error. V gene TRBV7-7 combines with J gene TRBJ2-3; D is ambiguous. V was pared by 5 bases and J by 2 bases, with 14 bases between. The CDR3 is 15 residues long. Per germline, CDR1 SSHAT and CDR2 FNYEAQ (reference sequence). The DNA for the CDR3 is TGTGCCAGCAGCCTGGTACTATCCCCCACAGATACGCAGTATTTT. Its translation is CASSLVLSPTDTQYF. Full variable domain (remainder filled in from reference TRBV7-7 and TRBJ2-3): GAGVSQSPRYKVTKRGQDVTLRCDPISSHATLYWYQQALGQGPEFLTYFNYEAQPDKSGLPSDRFSAERPEGSISTLTIQRTEQRDSAMYRCASSLVLSPTDTQYFGPGTRLTVL.

DNA of the CDR3: TGTGCCAGCAGTGCCCTAGACGAGCAGTTCTTC. Translating it yields CASSALDEQFF. The V call is TRBV2, the J call TRBJ2-1; D is unclear. The CDR3 runs 11 residues. Trimming removed 4 bases from V and 10 bases from J, with 8 bases in between. Per germline, CDR1 SNHLY and CDR2 FYNNEI. The whole variable domain, filled in from reference TRBV2 and TRBJ2-1, reads EPEVTQTPSHQVTQMGQEVILRCVPISNHLYFYWYRQILGQKVEFLVSFYNNEISEKSEIFDDQFSVERPDGSNFTLKIRSTKLEDSAMYFCASSALDEQFFGPGTRLTVL.

The chain recombines TRBV27 with TRBJ2-3; D assignment may be TRBD1 or TRBD2 (5 bases each). The germline V and J ends were trimmed by 4 bases and 5 bases, with 19 bases remaining between them. Per the germline V gene, CDR1 is MNHEY and CDR2 is SMNVEV (reference sequence). This CDR3 region has 16 residues. CDR3 residues: CASSSLMRGKGDTQYF. In nucleotides, the CDR3 is TGTGCCAGCAGTTCCCTCATGAGGGGAAAGGGAGATACGCAGTATTTT.

This clonotype was picked up a small number of times. The rearrangement uses TRBV20-1 and TRBJ2-1; D is ambiguous. There are 10 residues in the CDR3. V gave up 3 bases and J gave up 12 bases, with 9 bases separating them. Germline CDR1 and CDR2: DFQATT and SNEGSKA (reference sequence). The CDR3 loop is CSASGSGQFF. CDR3 DNA: TGCAGTGCTAGCGGGTCCGGGCAGTTCTTC.

This clonotype has a handful of counts. This sequence joins TRBV27 and TRBJ2-2; 15 bases match TRBD2. The V and J ends lost 5 bases and 6 bases, in that order; junction bases with no gene match: 7. CDR3 length: 17 amino acids. From germline, CDR1 is MNHEY and CDR2 SMNVEV (reference sequence). CDR3 nucleotide sequence: TGTGCCAGCAGTCCGTGGACTAGCGGGGGGGCCCCCGGGGAGCTGTTTTTT. Amino acid sequence: CASSPWTSGGAPGELFF.

This clonotype showed up just a few times. The chain links TRBV12-5 to TRBJ2-1; 11 bases are shared with TRBD2. The junction had 7 bases not matched to a gene; V was cut back by 5 bases and J by 7 bases. In germline, CDR1 is LGHNT, CDR2 FRNRAP. The CDR3 sequence is 15 residues long. The CDR3 sequence is CASGAGTSGTNEQFF. The CDR3 coding sequence is TGTGCTAGTGGTGCAGGGACTAGCGGCACTAATGAGCAGTTCTTC.

The J gene is TRBJ2-7, the V gene TRBV7-8, with 10 bases aligning to TRBD1. J gave up 1 base and V 5 bases, and 5 bases lay outside the gene matches. CDR1 SGHVS and CDR2 FQNEAQ come from the germline V gene. There are 15 residues in the CDR3. The CDR3 coding sequence is TGTGCCAGCAGCGTTGGACAGGGGGGTTCCTACGAGCAGTACTTC. Protein product: CASSVGQGGSYEQYF.